This T cell receptor (beta chain) derives from a study of blood T cell repertoires in COVID-19. Study context: Sites across the United States, Italy and Spain contributed samples from acute and convalescent COVID-19. PBMCs, B-cell-depleted T cells, or T cells provided the cDNA or gDNA that made up the material.

This clone has only one observation. In the study's own analysis: Amplification of reference gene primers provided the estimated nucleated cell counts. Here immunoSEQ multiplex PCR was the method, and the copy in TCRdb shows in-frame clones only, minus some. V and J calls and clone size are copied from that table; D and trimming were computed from the DNA. The table lists 150,000 to 200,000 clones, 80% to 90% of them singletons. Per the germline V gene, CDR1 is SGDLS and CDR2 is YYNGEE. The ends were cut back, 2 bases at V and 1 base at J, with 12 bases in the middle. This CDR3 region has 15 residues.

The TCR originated in a man aged 45 to 65 with active or convalescent COVID-19. The sample was peripheral blood. The V and J genes are TRBV9 and TRBJ1-1, with D unresolved. CDR3 nucleotides: TGTGCCAGCAGCGTTAATGGGCAGACGAACACTGAAGCTTTCTTT. This gives the protein CASSVNGQTNTEAFF.